This TCR beta chain was profiled in a study of T-cell memory formation after mild COVID-19. This clonotype was seen a few times. TCRdb re-called the 5' RACE reads through MiXCR, storing one row per CDR3 protein. The sample holds about 84,000 distinct CDR3 sequences, about 14% seen once. The CDR3 consists of 14 residues. Germline V gene sequence: CDR1 MGHRA, CDR2 YSYEKL. V shed 3 bases and J shed 2 bases, with 9 bases lying between them. The clonotype comes from an adult woman who had mild COVID-19 (a few samples of this study predate the infection). Cell type and time point are not known. Sequencing input: PBMCs or a T cell subset sorted from them (not recorded which). The V and J genes are TRBV4-1 and TRBJ2-3, with no clear D. The CDR3 nucleotides are TGCGCCAGCAGCCATCCCCACGACACAGATACGCAGTATTTT. It specifies CASSHPHDTDTQYF.